The 28 T cell receptor beta chains presented below share a single source sample, sequenced in a study of CD8 T cells in ankylosing spondylitis (TCRdb year 2017). Results the study describes overall, beyond this receptor: Blood from ankylosing spondylitis patients appeared to be characterized by a TCR beta motif made up of about 8 highly homologous amino acid variants.

Antigen specificity for these receptors is unknown. The method behind the library was 5' RACE. The sequencer listed for this sample is Illumina HiSeq 2500. TCRdb trimmed public reads at Q25 via fastp, called clones via MiXCR and kept in-frame beta chains. Merged by CDR3 protein, the rows form single entries marked with the most common genes and DNA. The sample yields 700,000 to 850,000 distinct CDR3 sequences; 10% to 15% were counted once. Together, the top ten hold under 0.6% of the sample. The sequencing input was blood, either unsorted or a sorted T cell fraction (not recorded which). These receptors were obtained from a male donor with ankylosing spondylitis.

This clonotype has more than one count but fewer than ten. This chain uses TRBV29-1 with TRBJ2-5; unclear D gene. V lost 3 bases to trimming and J lost 5 bases, with 13 bases between them. There are 13 residues in the CDR3. Per germline, CDR1 SQVTM and CDR2 ANQGSEA. CDR3 DNA sequence: TGCAGCGTTGATAGGCTGGGCGTCGAGACCCAGTACTTC. It codes for CSVDRLGVETQYF.

This clonotype has only a few counts. The chain is built from TRBV24-1 and TRBJ1-2; no clear D. This CDR3 has 13 residues. CDR1 and CDR2 (germline): KGHDR, SFDVKD. V gave up 7 bases and J gave up 4 bases, with 12 bases separating them. The CDR3 spells CATSGGSFYGYTF. DNA of the CDR3: TGTGCCACCAGCGGAGGGTCTTTCTATGGCTACACCTTC.

The sample holds a few counts of this clonotype. The chain combines TRBV4-2 with TRBJ1-5, with 7 bases identical to TRBD1. The CDR3 has 17 residues. Trimming removed 3 bases from V and 2 bases from J; junction bases left unmatched: 10. Germline CDR1 LGHNA, CDR2 YNFKEQ. The CDR3 DNA sequence: TGTGCCAGCAGCCAGACCCGCGACAGGGTTCGCAATCAGCCCCAGCATTTT. Translated: CASSQTRDRVRNQPQHF.

V gene TRBV7-9 combines with J gene TRBJ1-6, with 7 bases aligning to TRBD1. CDR1 is SEHNR and CDR2 is FQNEAQ in the germline V gene (reference sequence). V was pared by 0 bases and J by 10 bases, with 9 bases of the junction left unmatched. This CDR3 is built from 16 residues. The CDR3 region has the DNA TGTGCCAGCAGCTTAGCTGGTTCGGGCAGGGGGTCACCCCTCCACTTT. Its translation: CASSLAGSGRGSPLHF.

This clonotype was seen many times. The CDR3 nucleotides read TGTGCCAGCAGCAATACAGCTATCCAAGAGACCCAGTACTTC. This sequence encodes CASSNTAIQETQYF. The gene calls are TRBV7-9 and TRBJ2-5; D remains ambiguous. Germline V gene lookup returns CDR1 SEHNR and CDR2 FQNEAQ (reference sequence). The CDR3 sequence is 14 residues long. V lost 5 bases to trimming and J lost 1 base, with 11 bases between them.

The CDR3 loop reads CASSLRGRRTGEQYF. The CDR3 nucleotides are TGTGCCAGCAGCTTAAGGGGCCGGAGAACGGGGGAGCAGTACTTC. J is TRBJ2-7 and V is TRBV13, with D tentatively TRBD1 or TRBD2 (5 bases each). Deletions cut 2 bases from V and 7 bases from J, with 18 bases between. Germline CDR1 reads PRHDT; CDR2 reads FYEKMQ (reference sequence). The CDR3 sequence is 15 residues long.

This clonotype appeared a few times. The chain uses TRBV10-3 and TRBJ2-1; 10 bases fit TRBD1. Unmatched junction bases numbered 8, after V lost 2 bases and J lost 7 bases. Germline values: CDR1 ENHRY, CDR2 SYGVKD. This CDR3 spans 16 amino acids. This CDR3 reads CAISEGGTGAPNEQFF. The CDR3 DNA is TGTGCCATCAGTGAGGGGGGGACAGGGGCTCCAAATGAGCAGTTCTTC.

This clonotype showed up many times. The chain links TRBV20-1 to TRBJ1-2; D unresolved. The CDR3 spans 13 residues. CDR1 and CDR2 (germline): DFQATT, SNEGSKA (reference sequence). Trimming cost V 1 base and J 0 bases, with 6 bases left between them. In DNA form, the CDR3 reads TGCAGTGCTAGAGTGGAGTCTAACTATGGCTACACCTTC. Encoded protein: CSARVESNYGYTF.

This clonotype was recorded a few times. The CDR3 bases are TGCAGTGTTCGGAAGTATTATAGCAATCAGCCCCAGCATTTT. Protein: CSVRKYYSNQPQHF. The rearrangement joins TRBV20-1 to TRBJ1-5; D unclear. V lost 7 bases and J 0 bases, leaving 13 bases between the germline ends. This CDR3 is built from 14 residues. From germline, CDR1 is DFQATT and CDR2 SNEGSKA (reference sequence).

The chain carries TRBV12-3 or TRBV12-4 and TRBJ2-1; no firm D call. With 6 bases removed from V and 7 bases from J, the gap between germline ends came to 13 bases. CDR3 size: 13 residues. The CDR3 spells CASRPRLVNEQFF. CDR3 coding DNA: TGTGCCAGCAGACCTCGACTGGTAAATGAGCAGTTCTTC.

This clonotype was detected ten times or more. The J gene is TRBJ2-7, the V gene TRBV12-3 or TRBV12-4; TRBD1 is a possible D gene (5 bases). This CDR3 has 12 amino acids. V shed 4 bases and J shed 4 bases, with 8 bases lying between them. DNA of the CDR3: TGTGCCAGCAGTTATAGGGGATACGAGCAGTACTTC. Translation gives CASSYRGYEQYF.

V and J are TRBV7-6 and TRBJ2-2; TRBD2 agrees at 9 bases. Per germline, CDR1 SGHVS and CDR2 FNYEAQ. Trimming cost V 6 bases and J 6 bases; bases outside gene matches: 11. This CDR3 is built from 16 residues. The CDR3 DNA is TGTGCCAGCAGTTCGTCCGCTGCTAGCGGGGCCGGGGAGCTGTTTTTT. Residues: CASSSSAASGAGELFF.

The chain links TRBV11-2 to TRBJ2-6; D is tentatively TRBD1 or TRBD2 (6 bases each). V was clipped by 5 bases and J by 3 bases, with 14 bases between them. CDR3 length: 16 residues. Looked up from germline, CDR1 is SGHAT and CDR2 is FQNNGV. The CDR3 region is CASSPIGGFGANVLTF. DNA for the CDR3: TGTGCCAGCAGCCCTATAGGGGGGTTTGGGGCCAACGTCCTGACTTTC.

The chain links TRBV4-1 to TRBJ2-6; D gene ambiguous. This CDR3 is built from 15 residues. The germline V gene encodes CDR1 MGHRA and CDR2 YSYEKL. V was pared by 2 bases and J by 0 bases, with 5 bases between. This chain's CDR3 is CASSQFPSGANVLTF. CDR3 nucleotide sequence: TGCGCCAGCAGCCAATTCCCCTCTGGGGCCAACGTCCTGACTTTC.

V is TRBV2 and J is TRBJ2-7; weak D call: TRBD1 (5 bases). Germline V gene sequence: CDR1 SNHLY, CDR2 FYNNEI. The CDR3 contains 17 residues. Trimming removed 1 base at V and 2 bases at J, with 18 bases between. The CDR3 reads CASSEGTRQKPPYEQYF. Here the CDR3 DNA reads TGTGCCAGCAGTGAAGGCACTCGACAGAAACCCCCCTACGAGCAGTACTTC.

This clonotype was recorded at least ten times. Since no conserved phenylalanine or tryptophan closes the CDR3, a read error is the likely cause. It is unclear where the CDR3 begins or ends on the DNA, so no DNA is shown, and the CDR3 is as TCRdb lists it. The rearrangement uses TRBV10-3 and TRBJ1-1. The germline V gene has CDR1 ENHRY and CDR2 SYGVKD. The CDR3 length equals 11 residues, ends included. The CDR3 is CAISDRNSLIV.

V is TRBV10-3 and J is TRBJ2-3, with 10 bases aligning to TRBD1. Unmatched junction bases numbered 10, after V lost 4 bases and J lost 3 bases. This CDR3 has 17 residues. Germline CDR1 and CDR2: ENHRY and SYGVKD. Here the CDR3 DNA reads TGTGCCATCAGTGCCACCGGGACAGGGGTTGGAACAGATACGCAGTATTTT. Protein: CAISATGTGVGTDTQYF.

This clonotype came up a few times. The chain combines TRBV9 with TRBJ2-7; D could derive from TRBD1 or TRBD2 (5 bases each). This CDR3 is built from 12 residues. CDR1 is SGDLS and CDR2 is YYNGEE in the germline V gene. V shed 4 bases and J shed 7 bases, with 12 bases lying between them. In DNA, the CDR3 is TGTGCCAGCAGCTCTGGGGGTCTTGAGCAGTACTTC. This translates into CASSSGGLEQYF.

This clonotype appeared a few times. This chain connects TRBV7-8 to TRBJ1-5; no clear D gene. V lost 0 bases and J lost 1, with 10 bases in between. The CDR3 totals 16 residues. CDR1 is SGHVS and CDR2 is FQNEAQ in the germline V gene. The chain's CDR3 is CASSLARVTSNQPQHF. The CDR3 nucleotides are TGTGCCAGCAGCTTAGCTCGCGTTACGAGCAATCAGCCCCAGCATTTT.

This clonotype occurred a few times. The gene calls are TRBV5-8 and TRBJ1-5; 7 nucleotides agree with TRBD1. Germline V CDR1 and CDR2: SGHTS, YDEGEE. With 3 bases clipped from V and 4 bases from J, the junction kept 10 bases outside the gene matches. This CDR3 comprises 16 residues. CDR3 in amino acids: CASSYKTGVRNQPQHF. CDR3 nucleotides: TGTGCCAGCAGCTACAAAACAGGGGTACGGAATCAGCCCCAGCATTTT.

J is TRBJ1-5 and V is TRBV10-3, with D perhaps matching TRBD1 (5 bases). The CDR3 sequence is 15 residues long. V shed 2 bases and J shed 7 bases, with 15 bases lying between them. Germline CDR1 reads ENHRY; CDR2 reads SYGVKD. CDR3 loop: CAISEEGRLDQPQHF. The CDR3 DNA reads TGTGCCATCAGTGAGGAGGGGAGGTTGGACCAGCCCCAGCATTTT.

The V call is TRBV15, the J call TRBJ1-4; D is undetermined. CDR1 and CDR2 (germline): LNHNV, YYDKDF (reference sequence). This CDR3 contains 14 residues. V was trimmed by 1 base and J by 5 bases, leaving 8 bases between them. The CDR3: CATSRVGSNEKLFF. CDR3 DNA sequence: TGTGCCACCAGCAGAGTTGGCAGCAATGAAAAACTGTTTTTT.

This clonotype was seen many times. This chain links TRBV5-1 with TRBJ2-3; 8 nucleotides line up with TRBD1. Per germline, CDR1 SGHRS and CDR2 YFSETQ. V gave up 3 bases and J gave up 4 bases; unmatched junction bases: 4. There are 14 residues in the CDR3. The chain's CDR3 is CASSYGQGPDTQYF. For the CDR3, the DNA is TGCGCCAGCAGCTACGGACAGGGACCAGATACGCAGTATTTT.

A few counts support this clonotype. The CDR3 DNA follows: TGCAGTGCTAGAGATTTGACTAGCGGGGGGGATACGCAGTATTTT. Amino acids: CSARDLTSGGDTQYF. The chain combines TRBV20-1 with TRBJ2-3; 13 bases fit TRBD2. The length of the CDR3 is 15 residues. Trimming cost V 0 bases and J 6 bases; bases outside gene matches: 3. Per the germline V gene, CDR1 is DFQATT and CDR2 is SNEGSKA (reference sequence).

This clonotype was observed a few times. This chain connects TRBV7-2 to TRBJ1-1, with D maybe TRBD1 (5 bases). This CDR3 has 15 amino acids. V was shortened by 2 bases and J by 7 bases, with 17 bases between the two germline ends. Germline V gene sequence: CDR1 SGHTA, CDR2 FQGNSA. The CDR3: CASSLYDSTLGEAFF. In DNA form, the CDR3 reads TGTGCCAGCAGCTTATATGACAGCACCCTTGGTGAAGCTTTCTTT.

Note on this clonotype: This may stem from a read error, because a much larger clone lies one nucleotide away. The genes are TRBV5-1 and TRBJ1-2; no reliable D call. The length of the CDR3 is 15 residues. Germline V gives CDR1 SGHRS, CDR2 YFSETQ. The CDR3 here is CAGSVGAGSSYGYTF. Written as DNA, the CDR3 is TGCGCCGGCAGCGTGGGAGCTGGAAGCAGCTATGGCTACACCTTC.

This clonotype came up many times. The J gene is TRBJ1-1, the V gene TRBV7-2; weak D call: TRBD1 (6 bases). The CDR3 loop spans 14 amino acids. Per germline, CDR1 SGHTA and CDR2 FQGNSA. Trimming left V 5 bases short and J 3 bases short, with 13 bases between. Written as DNA, the CDR3 is TGTGCCAGCAGCCGCTCCGGGGGCTACACTGAAGCTTTCTTT. Protein: CASSRSGGYTEAFF.

The chain has TRBV20-1 and TRBJ2-3; D is unclear. Per germline, CDR1 DFQATT and CDR2 SNEGSKA (reference sequence). This CDR3 has 12 amino acids. Trimming took off 1 base at V and 4 bases at J, with 6 bases between the two ends. This CDR3 reads CSARGRPDTQYF. DNA of the CDR3: TGCAGTGCTAGAGGAAGGCCAGATACGCAGTATTTT.